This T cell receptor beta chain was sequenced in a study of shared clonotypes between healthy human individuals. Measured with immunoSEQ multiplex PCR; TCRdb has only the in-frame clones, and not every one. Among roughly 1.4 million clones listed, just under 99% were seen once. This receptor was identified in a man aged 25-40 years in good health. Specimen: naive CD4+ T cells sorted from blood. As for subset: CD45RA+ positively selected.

The DNA of the CDR3 is TGTGCCAGCTCACCGGGTCTCAATCCGGGACCTTTCTACGAGCAGTACTTC. Translating gives CASSPGLNPGPFYEQYF. V and J are TRBV18 and TRBJ2-7; either TRBD1 or TRBD2 may supply D (5 bases each). V dropped 3 bases and J dropped 3 bases, with 21 bases sitting between them. Germline assignment: CDR1 KGHSH and CDR2 LQKENI. The CDR3 has 17 amino acids.